The rows below give T cell receptor beta chains drawn from one sample of a study of T cell repertoires in cytomegalovirus infection. Using its own MiXCR run on the reads, TCRdb lists one record per CDR3 protein. The sample lists about 700,000 distinct CDR3 sequences, 30% to 35% occurring once. Their specific antigens are unknown. Sequenced material: cultured PBMCs, taken from culture after CMV antigen stimulation. Receptor source: a human donor in good health (CMV status not recorded). Some clones in this sample may be carry-over from other donors' samples. Each CDR3 is given with its conserved first and last residue. The D gene is left open where the match is weak. Clone size appears in some rows only: once, few, many, or a class for an expanded clone.

J gene	V gene	clone size	D gene	CDR3 protein	CDR3 DNA
TRBJ1-2	TRBV7-2	few	NA	CASSDGAAYGYTF	TGTGCCAGCAGCGACGGGGCGGCGTATGGCTACACCTTC
TRBJ2-1	TRBV7-2	few	NA	CASSLPRGGSGGTRGPRFF	TGTGCCAGCAGCTTGCCGCGAGGGGGGAGCGGAGGAACCCGTGGACCTCGGTTCTTC
TRBJ2-1	TRBV5-6	NA	NA	CASSLVGSFSNEQFF	TGTGCCAGCAGCTTGGTCGGGAGTTTCAGCAATGAGCAGTTCTTC
TRBJ2-3	TRBV28	few	NA	CASSTAGTLDLDTQYF	TGTGCCAGCAGTACGGCCGGGACACTTGACCTAGATACGCAGTATTTT
TRBJ1-5	TRBV2	NA	NA	CASYDREGQPQHF	TGTGCCAGCTACGATAGAGAAGGGCAGCCCCAGCATTTT
TRBJ2-1	TRBV18	NA	TRBD2	CASSPYPGLAGGSNEQFF	TGTGCCAGCTCACCTTATCCGGGACTAGCGGGAGGAAGCAATGAGCAGTTCTTC
TRBJ1-1	TRBV20-1	few	NA	CSAQGGPAWSAEAFF	TGCAGTGCCCAAGGAGGGCCCGCCTGGTCGGCTGAAGCTTTCTTT
TRBJ1-1	TRBV5-4	NA	TRBD1	CASSFGRQGMNTEAFF	TGTGCCAGCAGCTTTGGTCGACAGGGTATGAACACTGAAGCTTTCTTT
TRBJ2-7	TRBV12-3/TRBV12-4	NA	NA	CASSIQKAPYEQYF	TGTGCCAGCAGTATCCAAAAAGCGCCCTACGAGCAGTACTTC
TRBJ2-7	TRBV7-2	many	TRBD2	CASSSTSAGGPNEQYF	TGTGCCAGCAGCTCCACCTCAGCGGGGGGGCCCAACGAGCAGTACTTC